The table lists the clone carrying this T cell receptor beta chain with many counts. The sample holds other DNA sequences that translate to the same CDR3. Trimming shortened V by 1 base and J by 5 bases, and 7 bases separated the two germline ends. The CDR3 consists of 13 residues. Germline-derived CDR1 and CDR2 are SGHKS and YYEKEE (reference sequence). This specimen belongs to a study of shared clonotypes between healthy human individuals. Using immunoSEQ multiplex PCR, the repertoire was profiled, and TCRdb retains in-frame clones only, with some absent. The sample has around 1 million clones; approximately 80% are singletons.

J is TRBJ1-5 and V is TRBV5-5, with D unclear. The receptor's source is a man between 18 and 29 years old in good health. The sample was memory CD4+ T cells sorted from blood. Subset denoted: CD45RA-negative fraction. The CDR3 sequence is CASSLLWDQPQHF. The CDR3 region has the DNA TGTGCCAGCAGCTTGCTTTGGGATCAGCCCCAGCATTTT.